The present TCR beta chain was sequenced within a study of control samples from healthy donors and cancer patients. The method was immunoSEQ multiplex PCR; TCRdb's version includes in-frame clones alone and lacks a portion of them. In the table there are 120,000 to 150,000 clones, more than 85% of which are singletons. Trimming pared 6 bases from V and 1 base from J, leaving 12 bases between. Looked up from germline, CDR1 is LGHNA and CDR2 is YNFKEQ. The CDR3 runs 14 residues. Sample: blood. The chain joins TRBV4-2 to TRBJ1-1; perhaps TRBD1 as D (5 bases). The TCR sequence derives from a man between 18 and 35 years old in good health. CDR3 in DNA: TGTGCCAGCAGTGACCTCGGGGGGAACACTGAAGCTTTCTTT. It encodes CASSDLGGNTEAFF.